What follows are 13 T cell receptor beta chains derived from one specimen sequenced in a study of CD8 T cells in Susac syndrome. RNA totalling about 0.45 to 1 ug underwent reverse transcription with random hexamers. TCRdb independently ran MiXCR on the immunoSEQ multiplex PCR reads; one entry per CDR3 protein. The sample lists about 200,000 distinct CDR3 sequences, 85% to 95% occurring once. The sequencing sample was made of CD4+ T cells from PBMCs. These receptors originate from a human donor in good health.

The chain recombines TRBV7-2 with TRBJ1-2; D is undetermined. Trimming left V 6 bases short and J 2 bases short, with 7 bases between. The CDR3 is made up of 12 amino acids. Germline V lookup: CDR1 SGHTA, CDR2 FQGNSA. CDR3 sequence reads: CASSRTNYGYTF. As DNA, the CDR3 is TGTGCCAGCAGTCGGACCAACTATGGCTACACCTTC. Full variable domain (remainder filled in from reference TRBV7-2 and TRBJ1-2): GAGVSQSPSNKVTEKGKDVELRCDPISGHTALYWYRQSLGQGLEFLIYFQGNSAPDKSGLPSDRFSAERTGGSVSTLTIQRTQQEDSAVYLCASSRTNYGYTFGSGTRLTVV.

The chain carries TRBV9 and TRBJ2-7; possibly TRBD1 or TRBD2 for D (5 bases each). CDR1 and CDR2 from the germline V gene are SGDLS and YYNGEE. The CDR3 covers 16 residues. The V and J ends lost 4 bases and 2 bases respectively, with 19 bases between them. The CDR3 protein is CASSPGGASSAYEQYF. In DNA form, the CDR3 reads TGTGCCAGCAGCCCGGGTGGGGCTAGCAGCGCCTACGAGCAGTACTTC.

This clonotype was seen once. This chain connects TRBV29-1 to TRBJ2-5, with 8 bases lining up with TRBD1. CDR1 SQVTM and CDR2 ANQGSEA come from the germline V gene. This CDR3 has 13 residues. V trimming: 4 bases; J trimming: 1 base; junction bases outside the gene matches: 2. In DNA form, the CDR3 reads TGCAGCGTTGGGACAGGGAGCCAAGAGACCCAGTACTTC. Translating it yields CSVGTGSQETQYF.

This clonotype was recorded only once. The CDR3 here is CASSQVSSDIQYF. CDR3 bases: TGTGCCAGCAGCCAAGTCTCTTCGGACATTCAGTACTTC. The chain joins TRBV3-1 to TRBJ2-4, with D unresolved. CDR1 and CDR2 (germline): LGHDT, YNNKEL (reference sequence). Trimming left V 1 base short and J 8 bases short, with 9 bases between. The CDR3 runs to 13 residues.

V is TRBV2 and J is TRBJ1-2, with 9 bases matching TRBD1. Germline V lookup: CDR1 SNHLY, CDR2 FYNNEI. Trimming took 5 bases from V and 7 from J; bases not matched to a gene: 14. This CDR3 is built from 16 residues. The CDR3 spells CASSFGIETGGSGYTF. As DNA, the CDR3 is TGTGCCAGCAGTTTTGGTATAGAGACAGGGGGATCTGGCTACACCTTC.

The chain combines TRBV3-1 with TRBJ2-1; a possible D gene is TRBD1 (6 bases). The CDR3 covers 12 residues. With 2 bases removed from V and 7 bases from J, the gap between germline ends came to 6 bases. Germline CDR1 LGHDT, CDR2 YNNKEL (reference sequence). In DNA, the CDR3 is TGTGCCAGCAGCCAACAGGGGAATGAGCAGTTCTTC. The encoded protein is CASSQQGNEQFF.

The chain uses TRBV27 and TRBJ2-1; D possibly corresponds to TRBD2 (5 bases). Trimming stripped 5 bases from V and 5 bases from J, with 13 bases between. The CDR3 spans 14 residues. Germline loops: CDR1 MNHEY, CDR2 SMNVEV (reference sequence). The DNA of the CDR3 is TGTGCCAGCAGTAGGAACTTCGGGAACAATGAGCAGTTCTTC. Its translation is CASSRNFGNNEQFF.

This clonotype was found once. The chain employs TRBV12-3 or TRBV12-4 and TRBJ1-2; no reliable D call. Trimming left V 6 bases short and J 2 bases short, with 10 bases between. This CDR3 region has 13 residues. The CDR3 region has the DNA TGTGCCAGCAGCCTCACAACGAACTATGGCTACACCTTC. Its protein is CASSLTTNYGYTF.

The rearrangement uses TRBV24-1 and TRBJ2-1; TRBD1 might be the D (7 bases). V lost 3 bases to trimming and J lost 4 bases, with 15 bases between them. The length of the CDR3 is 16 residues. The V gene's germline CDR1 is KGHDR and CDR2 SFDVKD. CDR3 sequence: CATSDQPTGTYNEQFF. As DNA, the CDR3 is TGTGCCACCAGTGATCAGCCGACAGGGACTTACAATGAGCAGTTCTTC.

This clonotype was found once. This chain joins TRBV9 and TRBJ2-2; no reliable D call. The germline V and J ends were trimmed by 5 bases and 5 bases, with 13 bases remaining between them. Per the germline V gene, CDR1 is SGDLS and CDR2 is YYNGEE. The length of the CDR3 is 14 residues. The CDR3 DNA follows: TGTGCCAGCAGTCCCCGGTTCGGGACCGGGGAGCTGTTTTTT. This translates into CASSPRFGTGELFF.

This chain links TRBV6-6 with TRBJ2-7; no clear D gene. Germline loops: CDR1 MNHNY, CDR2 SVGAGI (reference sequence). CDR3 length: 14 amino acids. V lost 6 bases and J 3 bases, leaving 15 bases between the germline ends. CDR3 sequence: CASSHGGVNYEQYV. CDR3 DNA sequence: TGTGCCAGCAGCCACGGTGGGGTAAACTACGAGCAGTACGTC.

The CDR3 DNA follows: TGTGCCAGCGGGGTGGGCAATCAGCCCCAGCATTTT. This sequence encodes CASGVGNQPQHF. The J gene is TRBJ1-5, the V gene TRBV5-6; D call uncertain. Germline loops: CDR1 SGHDT, CDR2 YYEEEE. The length of the CDR3 is 12 residues. Trimming left V 7 bases short and J 2 bases short, with 7 bases between. Full variable domain (missing parts from reference TRBV5-6 and TRBJ1-5): DAGVTQSPTHLIKTRGQQVTLRCSPKSGHDTVSWYQQALGQGPQFIFQYYEEEERQRGNFPDRFSGHQFPNYSSELNVNALLLGDSALYLCASGVGNQPQHFGDGTRLSIL.

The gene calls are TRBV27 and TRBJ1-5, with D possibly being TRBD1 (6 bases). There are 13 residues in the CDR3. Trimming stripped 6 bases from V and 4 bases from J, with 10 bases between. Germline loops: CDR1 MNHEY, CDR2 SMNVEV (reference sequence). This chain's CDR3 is CASSRQVNQPQHF. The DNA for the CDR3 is TGTGCCAGCAGCCGACAGGTAAATCAGCCCCAGCATTTT.